This T cell receptor (beta chain) was found in a study of blood T cell repertoires in COVID-19. Original handling: Amplified reference gene primers provided the basis for estimating nucleated cell counts. Sequencing used immunoSEQ multiplex PCR; TCRdb keeps in-frame clones, though not all of them. V and J calls and clone size are given by that table; D and trimming were obtained from the DNA. This table holds around 29,000 clones, 88% found once. From germline, CDR1 is SGHNT and CDR2 YYREEE (reference sequence). Trimming cost V 0 bases and J 7 bases; bases outside gene matches: 7. The CDR3 is made up of 16 amino acids.

This rearrangement joins TRBV5-4 to TRBJ2-1; 10 bases are a match to TRBD2. The source of this sequence is a human donor with active COVID-19. The donor label of this sample is uncertain. Material: peripheral blood. The CDR3 loop reads CASSLGSSGRFNEQFF. In DNA form, the CDR3 reads TGTGCCAGCAGCTTGGGTTCTAGCGGGAGATTTAATGAGCAGTTCTTC.